This is a list of T cell receptor beta chains from one sample in a study of monozygotic twins with cystic fibrosis. Sequencing used immunoSEQ multiplex PCR; TCRdb keeps in-frame clones, though not all of them. Of roughly 26,000 clones in the sample, 90% were seen once. The sequencing sample was made of blood. These receptors all stem from a girl aged 2 to 10 with cystic fibrosis. CDR3s include the opening cysteine and the closing phenylalanine or tryptophan. Each record gives: V gene, clone size, D gene, J gene, CDR3 DNA, CDR3 protein. A D gene is named only where the DNA matches it firmly. Clone size appears in some rows only: once, few, many, or a class for an expanded clone.

v_gene: TRBV19
abundance: .
d_gene: .
j_gene: TRBJ1-6
CDR3nt: TGTGCCAGTAGTGTCCTATCAGGGGCAACCTATAATTCACCCCTCCACTTT
CDR3aa: CASSVLSGATYNSPLHF

v_gene: TRBV7-9
abundance: .
d_gene: .
j_gene: TRBJ2-7
CDR3nt: TGTGCCAGCAGCTTAGCGACTCGCTACGAGCAGTACTTC
CDR3aa: CASSLATRYEQYF

v_gene: TRBV5-1
abundance: once
d_gene: TRBD2
j_gene: TRBJ2-2
CDR3nt: TGCGCCAGCACCGAGCGGGGGAACACCGGGGAGCTGTTTTTT
CDR3aa: CASTERGNTGELFF

v_gene: TRBV6-5
abundance: .
d_gene: .
j_gene: TRBJ2-5
CDR3nt: TGTGCCAGCAGTTACTCTAGCGGCCAAGAGACCCAGTACTTC
CDR3aa: CASSYSSGQETQYF

v_gene: TRBV11-3
abundance: .
d_gene: .
j_gene: TRBJ2-2
CDR3nt: TGTGCCAGCAGCTTACGGAGGACCGGGGAGCTGTTTTTT
CDR3aa: CASSLRRTGELFF

v_gene: TRBV5-1
abundance: .
d_gene: .
j_gene: TRBJ1-5
CDR3nt: TGCGCCAGCAGCTTCACAGGTTTGTGGAATCAGCCCCAGCATTTT
CDR3aa: CASSFTGLWNQPQHF

v_gene: TRBV5-1
abundance: .
d_gene: .
j_gene: TRBJ1-4
CDR3nt: TGCGCCAGCAGTCGGGCCGGGACGGTAAATGAAAAACTGTTTTTT
CDR3aa: CASSRAGTVNEKLFF

v_gene: TRBV6-5
abundance: .
d_gene: .
j_gene: TRBJ1-1
CDR3nt: TGTGCCAGCAGTGTACAGGGCGGGACTGAAGCTTTCTTT
CDR3aa: CASSVQGGTEAFF

v_gene: TRBV29-1
abundance: .
d_gene: .
j_gene: TRBJ2-7
CDR3nt: TGCAGCGTTGCCCAGGGCAACTACGAGCAGTACTTC
CDR3aa: CSVAQGNYEQYF

v_gene: TRBV19
abundance: .
d_gene: TRBD2
j_gene: TRBJ2-1
CDR3nt: TGTGCCAGTAGGATGACGAGCGGGGGGGCCCACAATGAGCAGTTCTTC
CDR3aa: CASRMTSGGAHNEQFF

v_gene: TRBV2
abundance: once
d_gene: TRBD2
j_gene: TRBJ2-3
CDR3nt: TGTGCCAGCATGTGGGGGGGGACAGATACGCAGTATTTT
CDR3aa: CASMWGGTDTQYF